The clone carrying this T cell receptor (beta chain) was detected a few times. The target antigen is unknown. This record comes from a study of cytomegalovirus exposure and HLA in healthy donors. The CDR3 extends over 15 amino acids. Looked up from germline, CDR1 is MDHEN and CDR2 is SYDVKM. Trimming removed 5 bases from V and 4 bases from J; junction bases left unmatched: 8. Broader study findings: Most TCR sequences were rare, but some public TCRs occurred in many donors.

Repertoires were generated with immunoSEQ multiplex PCR, while TCRdb's copy carries only in-frame clones and drops some. The data contain 120,000 to 150,000 clones, around nine tenths of them singletons. Separation from the roughly 670-subject first cohort characterized the 120-subject validation cohort, to which the donors belonged. The sequence derives from a woman between 18 and 30 years old in good health and CMV-seropositive. V is TRBV28 and J is TRBJ2-7, with TRBD2 matching over 10 bases. Sequences were obtained from PBMCs. CDR3 loop: CASSTRTSGGYEQYF. The CDR3 region has the DNA TGTGCCAGCAGTACAAGGACTAGCGGAGGTTACGAGCAGTACTTC.